This entry lists 11 T cell receptor beta chains sequenced from one sample in a study of T cells in Graves' hyperthyroidism and ophthalmopathy. RNA transcripts served as the template for amplifying TCR beta CDR3 regions. TCR CDR3 regions were first amplified by RT-PCR with HTBI primers. TCRdb used MiXCR to reprocess the multiplex PCR reads, holding one entry per CDR3 protein. The sample includes about 380,000 distinct CDR3 sequences, approximately 17% of them seen just once. Sequencing was done on a sample of blood. These receptors were obtained from a man between 18 and 29 years old with Graves' ophthalmopathy.

Comment on this clonotype: A junction boundary mismatches the germline segment, possibly from a read error. This chain connects TRBV20-1 to TRBJ1-4, with D unclear. The CDR3 consists of 13 residues. Germline assignment: CDR1 DFQATT and CDR2 SNEGSKA (reference sequence). CDR3 bases: TGCAGTGCTAGAGATGGGCCCGAGGAAAAACTGCTTTTT. This translates into CSARDGPEEKLLF.

The chain combines TRBV3-1 with TRBJ1-6; the match to TRBD1 covers 9 bases. This CDR3 spans 15 amino acids. Per germline, CDR1 LGHDT and CDR2 YNNKEL (reference sequence). V gave up 9 bases and J gave up 10 bases; unmatched junction bases: 13. Here the CDR3 reads CASQPGTGIMSPLHF. The CDR3 bases are TGTGCCAGTCAACCCGGGACAGGGATAATGTCACCCCTCCACTTT.

This clonotype showed up just a few times. A much larger clone differs by one base, so this may be a read error. The chain is built from TRBV27 and TRBJ2-5; D remains unclear. The CDR3 is made up of 16 amino acids. Germline V gene sequence: CDR1 MNHEY, CDR2 SMNVEV (reference sequence). Trimming took off 2 bases at V and 4 bases at J, with 17 bases between the two ends. The CDR3 sequence: CASSLRTSLGGETQYF. CDR3 bases: TGTGCCAGCAGTTTAAGAACGTCTCTAGGCGGAGAGACCCAGTACTTC.

This clonotype was observed many times. V and J are TRBV11-2 and TRBJ2-2, with unresolved D. Deletions cut 6 bases from V and 0 bases from J, with 5 bases between. The CDR3 extends over 13 amino acids. Germline V gene lookup returns CDR1 SGHAT and CDR2 FQNNGV. The CDR3 sequence: CASRAPNTGELFF. CDR3 DNA: TGTGCCAGCAGGGCCCCGAACACCGGGGAGCTGTTTTTT.

The rearrangement links TRBV6-2 or TRBV6-3 to TRBJ1-2; D gene unclear. The CDR3 has 15 amino acids. The ends were cut back, 2 bases at V and 1 base at J, with 11 bases in the middle. Germline V gene data show CDR1 as MNHEY and CDR2 as SVGEGT. The CDR3 DNA follows: TGTGCCAGCAGTTACAGCCGCGACATTAACTATGGCTACACCTTC. Amino acids: CASSYSRDINYGYTF.

The J gene is TRBJ2-7, the V gene TRBV29-1; 8 positions agree with TRBD1. Trimming at V came to 6 bases and at J to 3 bases, leaving 7 bases not matched to a gene. CDR1 SQVTM and CDR2 ANQGSEA come from the germline V gene. This CDR3 contains 13 residues. DNA for the CDR3: TGCAGCGTCGACAGGGGATCGGGCTACGAGCAGTACTTC. Amino acid sequence: CSVDRGSGYEQYF.

In this sample, this clonotype turned up many times. CDR3 sequence (DNA): TGTGCCAGCACCACCGGACAGGGTTCCGGAAACACCATATATTTT. Translated, it gives CASTTGQGSGNTIYF. V and J are TRBV2 and TRBJ1-3, with 8 bases identical to TRBD1. This CDR3 is 15 amino acids long. Germline CDR1 reads SNHLY; CDR2 reads FYNNEI. V lost 7 bases and J lost 4; bases outside the gene matches: 9.

The chain has TRBV9 and TRBJ2-3, with D possibly called TRBD1 or TRBD2 (5 bases each). Germline V gene data show CDR1 as SGDLS and CDR2 as YYNGEE. The CDR3 is 16 residues long. The V and J ends lost 1 base and 3 bases respectively, with 15 bases between them. The CDR3 sequence is CASSVSQRGVTDTQYF. In DNA form, the CDR3 reads TGTGCCAGCAGCGTATCACAGAGGGGAGTGACAGATACGCAGTATTTT.

This clonotype was detected many times. J is TRBJ1-5 and V is TRBV12-3 or TRBV12-4; D perhaps matches TRBD1 (5 bases). This CDR3 region has 15 residues. Trimming took 1 base from V and 2 from J, leaving 9 bases between them. CDR3: CASSLEGVGNQPQHF. The CDR3 nucleotides read TGTGCCAGCAGTTTAGAAGGGGTAGGCAATCAGCCCCAGCATTTT.

This clonotype was seen more than once but under ten times. The genes are TRBV18 and TRBJ1-3; D is uncertain. V dropped 3 bases and J dropped 4 bases, with 13 bases sitting between them. The germline V gene has CDR1 KGHSH and CDR2 LQKENI. The CDR3 totals 15 residues. The CDR3 region is CASSPSAVSGNTIYF. The CDR3, as DNA: TGTGCCAGCTCACCTTCTGCAGTATCAGGAAACACCATATATTTT. The whole variable domain, filled in from reference TRBV18 and TRBJ1-3, reads NAGVMQNPRHLVRRRGQEARLRCSPMKGHSHVYWYRQLPEEGLKFMVYLQKENIIDESGMPKERFSAEFPKEGPSILRIQQVVRGDSAAYFCASSPSAVSGNTIYFGEGSWLTVV.

The V and J genes are TRBV2 and TRBJ1-1; TRBD1 agrees at 12 bases. The CDR3 totals 15 residues. The V gene's germline CDR1 is SNHLY and CDR2 FYNNEI. V was pared by 8 bases and J by 7 bases, with 11 bases of the junction left unmatched. This chain's CDR3 is CASQTRRDRGLEAFF. The DNA for the CDR3 is TGTGCCAGCCAGACCCGCCGGGACAGGGGGCTTGAAGCTTTCTTT.